Presented here are 16 T cell receptor beta chains from one specimen sequenced in a study of T cells in Graves' hyperthyroidism and ophthalmopathy. Amplification of TCR beta CDR3 regions used RNA as the template. A first-round RT-PCR of the TCR CDR3 used the HTBI primer set. TCRdb passed the multiplex PCR reads through MiXCR, listing each CDR3 protein once. The sample lists roughly 61,000 distinct CDR3 sequences; under 70% were seen once. Material: blood. These receptors all stem from a woman in her fifties or sixties with Graves' ophthalmopathy.

This clonotype was recorded at least ten times. The rearrangement uses TRBV6-4 and TRBJ1-5; no definite D call. Trimming left V 0 bases short and J 2 bases short, with 8 bases between. The length of the CDR3 is 15 residues. CDR1 is MRHNA, CDR2 SNTAGT, per germline. CDR3 residues: CASSDSVGGNQPQHF. The CDR3 bases are TGTGCCAGCAGTGACTCTGTGGGAGGCAATCAGCCCCAGCATTTT.

This clonotype was counted once. The V and J genes are TRBV29-1 and TRBJ2-5, with 8 nucleotides matching TRBD2. V lost 5 bases, J lost 5 bases, and 4 bases stayed unmatched. Per germline, CDR1 SQVTM and CDR2 ANQGSEA. This CDR3 contains 12 residues. The DNA of the CDR3 is TGCAGCGTTCACCGGGGGGGCGAGACCCAGTACTTC. It codes for CSVHRGGETQYF.

As concerns this clonotype: The conserved final phenylalanine or tryptophan is absent from the CDR3, which likely points to a read error. The chain joins TRBV6-1 to TRBJ1-5, with 7 nucleotides matching TRBD1. The germline gives CDR1 MNHNS, CDR2 SASEGT. The CDR3 covers 14 residues. CDR3 region: CASRPQGSNQPQHL. DNA for the CDR3: TGTGCCAGCAGACCACAGGGGAGCAATCAACCCCAGCATCTT.

The chain uses TRBV19 and TRBJ2-5; 8 bases fit TRBD1. The CDR3 is made up of 16 amino acids. V was clipped by 7 bases and J by 5 bases; unmatched bases: 15. The germline V gene encodes CDR1 LNHDA and CDR2 SQIVND (reference sequence). This CDR3 is CASTPTGANTGETQYF. Written as DNA, the CDR3 is TGTGCCAGTACCCCGACAGGGGCGAACACCGGGGAGACCCAGTACTTC.

The V gene is TRBV6-1, the J gene TRBJ2-7; perhaps D is TRBD1 or TRBD2 (6 bases each). V shed 1 base and J shed 6 bases, with 10 bases lying between them. This CDR3 region has 13 residues. The germline CDR1 and CDR2 sequences are MNHNS and SASEGT. CDR3: CASSEDRDCEQYF. DNA of the CDR3: TGTGCCAGCAGTGAAGACAGGGACTGCGAGCAGTACTTC.

The chain couples TRBV30 to TRBJ1-1; TRBD1 matches 10 bases. The CDR3 runs to 14 residues. Per germline, CDR1 GTSNPN and CDR2 SVGIG (reference sequence). J was trimmed by 11 bases and V by 0 bases; bases with no gene match: 9. CDR3 in DNA: TGTGCCTGGAGTGTAGGACAGGGGGGTCCCGCGGCTTTCTTT. It translates to CAWSVGQGGPAAFF.

This clonotype was seen repeatedly, ten times or more. One end of the junction fails to match germline, which may point to a read error. This chain joins TRBV12-3 or TRBV12-4 and TRBJ2-3; unclear D gene. CDR3 length: 10 residues. CDR3 protein: CASSRDTQYF. The CDR3 DNA is TGTGCCAGCAGCAGAGATACGCAGTATTTT.

This clonotype occurred many times. The V gene is TRBV19, the J gene TRBJ2-1, with TRBD2 matching 7 bases. CDR1 LNHDA and CDR2 SQIVND come from the germline V gene (reference sequence). This CDR3 region has 15 residues. V lost 5 bases to trimming and J lost 4 bases; unmatched junction nucleotides: 8. CDR3 amino acids: CASSSQLAVYNEQFF. CDR3 bases: TGTGCCAGTAGTTCCCAGCTAGCGGTGTACAATGAGCAGTTCTTC.

Notes on this clonotype: Germline is not matched at one junction end, which may reflect a read error. The chain recombines TRBV7-2 with TRBJ2-7, with TRBD2 matching over 8 bases. Germline values: CDR1 SGHTA, CDR2 FQGNSA. This CDR3 contains 15 residues. Written as DNA, the CDR3 is TGTGCCAGCAGCTTTACTAGCGGTGGGGCCTACGAGCGGTACTTC. It codes for CASSFTSGGAYERYF.

This clonotype was counted many times. The V call is TRBV12-3 or TRBV12-4, the J call TRBJ2-7; 7 positions match TRBD1. V was pared by 7 bases and J by 6 bases, with 15 bases of the junction left unmatched. This CDR3 is built from 15 residues. The CDR3 loop is CASTERDSVLGEQYF. CDR3 nucleotides: TGTGCCAGCACCGAACGGGACAGCGTATTGGGCGAGCAGTACTTC.

Notes on this clonotype: The CDR3 ends on some other residue instead of the conserved phenylalanine or tryptophan, so this is likely a read error. The CDR3 sequence: CASSRTSTGELFL. The CDR3 DNA reads TGTGCCAGCAGTCGGACAAGCACCGGGGAGCTGTTTTTG. The chain uses TRBV6-4 and TRBJ2-2; weak D call: TRBD1 (5 bases). V was pared by 5 bases and J by 4 bases, with 8 bases between. Germline V gene sequence: CDR1 MRHNA, CDR2 SNTAGT. The CDR3 consists of 13 residues.

About this clonotype itself: The CDR3 end shows no conserved phenylalanine or tryptophan, and so a read error is likely. The DNA is omitted, as the CDR3 cannot be located on it reliably, and the CDR3 follows TCRdb's listing. V gene TRBV25-1 combines with J gene TRBJ2-6. Germline V gives CDR1 MGHDK, CDR2 SYGVNS. The CDR3 comprises 8 residues, both ends counted. The CDR3 loop reads CASGKMTS.

This clonotype was recorded at least ten times. J is TRBJ2-6 and V is TRBV19; weak D call: TRBD2 (6 bases). Trimming left V 5 bases short and J 5 bases short, with 13 bases between. The germline V gene encodes CDR1 LNHDA and CDR2 SQIVND (reference sequence). This CDR3 region has 15 residues. Written as DNA, the CDR3 is TGTGCCAGTAGTCCGGAGGGGTACCGGGCCAACGTCCTGACTTTC. Its protein is CASSPEGYRANVLTF. Based on the CDR3 plus reference TRBV19 and TRBJ2-6, the full variable domain is DGGITQSPKYLFRKEGQNVTLSCEQNLNHDAMYWYRQDPGQGLRLIYYSQIVNDFQKGDIAEGYSVSREKKESFPLTVTSAQKNPTAFYLCASSPEGYRANVLTFGAGSRLTVL.

A remark on this clonotype: Here the CDR3 omits its conserved ending phenylalanine or tryptophan, so a read error is the likely source. V usage is TRBV20-1 and J usage is TRBJ2-5, with a tentative D call TRBD2 (5 bases). Looked up from germline, CDR1 is DFQATT and CDR2 is SNEGSKA (reference sequence). The CDR3 totals 12 residues. In DNA form, the CDR3 reads TGCAGTACTAGAGACGACCAAGAGACCCAGTACTCC. Translation: CSTRDDQETQYS.

This clonotype was recorded at least ten times. This chain links TRBV5-6 with TRBJ1-6, with unresolved D. Trimming took 4 bases from V and 8 from J, leaving 7 bases between them. From germline, CDR1 is SGHDT and CDR2 YYEEEE. The CDR3 extends over 12 amino acids. CDR3 bases: TGTGCCAGCAGCGCCGGGGATTCACCCCTCCACTTT. It encodes CASSAGDSPLHF.

This sequence joins TRBV4-2 and TRBJ2-7; 14 bases line up with TRBD2. Germline lookup yields CDR1 LGHNA and CDR2 YNFKEQ. Trimming took 5 bases from V and 5 from J; bases not matched to a gene: 8. This CDR3 is built from 16 residues. The CDR3 DNA follows: TGTGCCAGCAGCTCTGGGACTAGCGGGAGAGGTAACGAGCAGTACTTC. Its translation is CASSSGTSGRGNEQYF.